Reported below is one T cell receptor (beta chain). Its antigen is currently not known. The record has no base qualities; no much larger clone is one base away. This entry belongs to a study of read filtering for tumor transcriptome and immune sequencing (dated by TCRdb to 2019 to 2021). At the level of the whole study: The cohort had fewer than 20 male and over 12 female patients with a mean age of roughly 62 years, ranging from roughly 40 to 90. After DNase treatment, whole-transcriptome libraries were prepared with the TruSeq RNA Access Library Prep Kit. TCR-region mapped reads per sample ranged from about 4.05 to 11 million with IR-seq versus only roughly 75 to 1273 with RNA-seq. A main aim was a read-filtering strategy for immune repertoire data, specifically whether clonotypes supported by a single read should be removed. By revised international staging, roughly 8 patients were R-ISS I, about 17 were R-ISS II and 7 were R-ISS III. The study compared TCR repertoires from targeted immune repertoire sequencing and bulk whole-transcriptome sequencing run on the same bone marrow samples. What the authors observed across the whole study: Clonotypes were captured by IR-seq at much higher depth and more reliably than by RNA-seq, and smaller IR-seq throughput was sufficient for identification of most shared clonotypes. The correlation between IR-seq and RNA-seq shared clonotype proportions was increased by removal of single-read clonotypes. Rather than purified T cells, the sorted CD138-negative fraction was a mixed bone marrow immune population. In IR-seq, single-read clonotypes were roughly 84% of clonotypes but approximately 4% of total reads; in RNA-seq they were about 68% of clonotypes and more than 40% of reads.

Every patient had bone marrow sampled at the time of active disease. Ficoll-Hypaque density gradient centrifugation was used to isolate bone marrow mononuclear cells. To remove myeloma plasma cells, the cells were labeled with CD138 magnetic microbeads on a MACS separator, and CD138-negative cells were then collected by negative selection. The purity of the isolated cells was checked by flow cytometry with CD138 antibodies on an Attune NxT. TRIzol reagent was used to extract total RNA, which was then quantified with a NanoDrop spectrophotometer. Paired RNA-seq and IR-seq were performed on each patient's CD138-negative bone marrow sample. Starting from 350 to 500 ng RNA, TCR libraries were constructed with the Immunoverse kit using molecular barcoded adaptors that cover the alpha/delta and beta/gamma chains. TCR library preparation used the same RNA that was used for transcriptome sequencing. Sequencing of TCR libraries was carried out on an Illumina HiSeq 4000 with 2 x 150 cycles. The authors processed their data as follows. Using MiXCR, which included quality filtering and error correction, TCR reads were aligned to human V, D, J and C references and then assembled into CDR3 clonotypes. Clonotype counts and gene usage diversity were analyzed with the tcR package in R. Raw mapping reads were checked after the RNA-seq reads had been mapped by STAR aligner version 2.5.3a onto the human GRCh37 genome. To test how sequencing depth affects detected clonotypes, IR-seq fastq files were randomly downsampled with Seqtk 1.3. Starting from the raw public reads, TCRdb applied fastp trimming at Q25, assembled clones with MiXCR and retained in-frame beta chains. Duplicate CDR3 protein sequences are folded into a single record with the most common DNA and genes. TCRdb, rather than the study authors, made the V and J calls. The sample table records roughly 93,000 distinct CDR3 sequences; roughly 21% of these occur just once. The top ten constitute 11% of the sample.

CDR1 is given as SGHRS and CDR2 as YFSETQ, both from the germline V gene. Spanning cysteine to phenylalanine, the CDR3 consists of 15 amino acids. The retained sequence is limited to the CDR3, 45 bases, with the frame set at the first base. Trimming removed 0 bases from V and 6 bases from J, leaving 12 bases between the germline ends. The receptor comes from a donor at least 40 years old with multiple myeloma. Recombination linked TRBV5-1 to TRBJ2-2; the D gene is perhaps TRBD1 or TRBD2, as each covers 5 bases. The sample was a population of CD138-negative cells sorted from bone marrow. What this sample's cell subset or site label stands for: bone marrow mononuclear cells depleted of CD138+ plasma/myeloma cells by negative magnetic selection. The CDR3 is CASSLVEGLAGELFF. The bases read TGCGCCAGCAGCTTGGTTGAGGGGCTGGCCGGGGAGCTGTTTTTT.